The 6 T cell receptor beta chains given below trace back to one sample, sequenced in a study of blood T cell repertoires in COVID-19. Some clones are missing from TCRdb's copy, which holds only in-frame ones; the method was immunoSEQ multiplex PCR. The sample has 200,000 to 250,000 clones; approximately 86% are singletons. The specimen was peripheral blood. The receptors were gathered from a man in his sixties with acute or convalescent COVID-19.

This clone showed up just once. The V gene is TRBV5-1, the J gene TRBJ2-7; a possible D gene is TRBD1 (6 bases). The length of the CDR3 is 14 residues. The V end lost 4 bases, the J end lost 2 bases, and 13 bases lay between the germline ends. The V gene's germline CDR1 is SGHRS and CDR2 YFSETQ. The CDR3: CASSPGQNTYEQYF. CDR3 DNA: TGCGCCAGCAGCCCAGGACAGAACACCTACGAGCAGTACTTC.

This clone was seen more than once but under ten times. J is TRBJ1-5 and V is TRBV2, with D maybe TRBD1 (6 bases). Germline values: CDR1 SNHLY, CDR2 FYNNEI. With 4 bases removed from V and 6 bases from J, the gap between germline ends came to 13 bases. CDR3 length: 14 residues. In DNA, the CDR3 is TGTGCCAGCAGTGCCCCAGGGGCGGCTCAGCCCCAGCATTTT. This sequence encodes CASSAPGAAQPQHF.

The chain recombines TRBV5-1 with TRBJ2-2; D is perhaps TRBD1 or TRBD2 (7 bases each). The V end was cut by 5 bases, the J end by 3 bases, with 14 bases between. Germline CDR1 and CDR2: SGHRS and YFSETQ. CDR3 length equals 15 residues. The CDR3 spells CASSLTGRDTGELFF. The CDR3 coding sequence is TGCGCCAGCAGTTTGACAGGGAGGGACACCGGGGAGCTGTTTTTT.

DNA for the CDR3: TGTGCCAGTAGTATACTTCAGGGGCGCACTGAAGCTTTCTTT. Protein product: CASSILQGRTEAFF. V gene TRBV19 combines with J gene TRBJ1-1, with a tentative D call TRBD1 (6 bases). CDR1 and CDR2 from the germline V gene are LNHDA and SQIVND (reference sequence). The CDR3 runs to 14 residues. V lost 2 bases and J lost 4, with 11 bases in between. Full variable domain (outside the CDR3, taken from reference TRBV19 and TRBJ1-1): DGGITQSPKYLFRKEGQNVTLSCEQNLNHDAMYWYRQDPGQGLRLIYYSQIVNDFQKGDIAEGYSVSREKKESFPLTVTSAQKNPTAFYLCASSILQGRTEAFFGQGTRLTVV.

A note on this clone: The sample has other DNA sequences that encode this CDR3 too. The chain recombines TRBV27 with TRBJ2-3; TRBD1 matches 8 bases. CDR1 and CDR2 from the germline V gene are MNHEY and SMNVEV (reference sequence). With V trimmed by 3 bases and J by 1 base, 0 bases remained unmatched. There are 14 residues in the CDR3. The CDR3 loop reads CASSLGQGTDTQYF. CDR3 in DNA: TGTGCCAGCAGTTTGGGACAGGGCACAGATACGCAGTATTTT.

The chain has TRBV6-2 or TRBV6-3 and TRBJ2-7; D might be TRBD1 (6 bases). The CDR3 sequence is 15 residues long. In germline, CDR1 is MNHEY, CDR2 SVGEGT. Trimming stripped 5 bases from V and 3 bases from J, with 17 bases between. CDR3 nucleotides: TGTGCCAGCAGTCTAACAGGGAGTCAATTCTACGAGCAGTACTTC. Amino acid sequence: CASSLTGSQFYEQYF.